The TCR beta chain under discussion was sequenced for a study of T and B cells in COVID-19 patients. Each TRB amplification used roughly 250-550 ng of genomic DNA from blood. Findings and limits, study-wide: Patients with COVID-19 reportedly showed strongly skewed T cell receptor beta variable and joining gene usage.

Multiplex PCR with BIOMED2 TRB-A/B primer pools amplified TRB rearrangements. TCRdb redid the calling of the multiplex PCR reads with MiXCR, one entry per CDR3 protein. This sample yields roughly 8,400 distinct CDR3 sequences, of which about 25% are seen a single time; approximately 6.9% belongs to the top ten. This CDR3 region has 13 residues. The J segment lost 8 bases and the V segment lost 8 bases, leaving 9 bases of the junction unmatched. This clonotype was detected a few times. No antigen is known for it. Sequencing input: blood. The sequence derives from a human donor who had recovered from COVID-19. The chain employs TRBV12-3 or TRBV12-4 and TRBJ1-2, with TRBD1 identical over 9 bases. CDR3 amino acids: CASDTPGQGGYTF. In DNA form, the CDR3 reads TGTGCCAGCGACACCCCGGGACAGGGAGGCTACACCTTC.